The 23 T cell receptor beta chains given below trace back to one sample, sequenced in a study of identifying expanded T cells in peripheral blood. Clones were read by immunoSEQ multiplex PCR, and TCRdb kept only the in-frame ones, dropping some. Of about 78,000 clones listed, approximately 84% were seen once; the top ten hold 15% to 20%. Sequencing was done on a sample of blood. The receptors were gathered from a person aged 18 to 75 in good health.

The chain is built from TRBV9 and TRBJ2-3; D might be TRBD1 or TRBD2, each matching 5 bases. Germline values: CDR1 SGDLS, CDR2 YYNGEE. The V end was cut by 0 bases, the J end by 0 bases, with 11 bases between. The CDR3 runs 16 residues. The CDR3: CASSVVGDPSTDTQYF. The CDR3, as DNA: TGTGCCAGCAGCGTAGTGGGGGATCCTAGCACAGATACGCAGTATTTT. Combining the CDR3 with reference TRBV9 and TRBJ2-3 gives the whole variable domain DSGVTQTPKHLITATGQRVTLRCSPRSGDLSVYWYQQSLDQGLQFLIQYYNGEERAKGNILERFSAQQFPDLHSELNLSSLELGDSALYFCASSVVGDPSTDTQYFGPGTRLTVL.

This clone has more than one count but fewer than ten. V usage is TRBV6-5 and J usage is TRBJ2-7; D not certain. V gave up 6 bases and J gave up 2 bases, with 11 bases separating them. This CDR3 spans 13 amino acids. The germline V gene encodes CDR1 MNHEY and CDR2 SVGAGI. The CDR3 region has the DNA TGTGCCAGCAGCCGCGGCTACACCTACGAGCAGTACTTC. The encoded protein is CASSRGYTYEQYF.

V usage is TRBV7-6 and J usage is TRBJ1-6; D call uncertain. CDR1 and CDR2 from the germline V gene are SGHVS and FNYEAQ. V was trimmed by 5 bases and J by 0 bases, leaving 14 bases between them. The CDR3 is 17 amino acids. In DNA form, the CDR3 reads TGTGCCAGCAGCCTTTATTCCGAAAGCTCCTATAATTCACCCCTCCACTTT. Translating it yields CASSLYSESSYNSPLHF.

The chain couples TRBV7-3 to TRBJ2-7; D is ambiguous. There are 13 residues in the CDR3. V lost 2 bases and J 2 bases, leaving 7 bases between the germline ends. The germline V gene encodes CDR1 SGHTA and CDR2 FQGTGA. The CDR3 spells CASSLVKTYEQYF. DNA of the CDR3: TGTGCCAGCAGCTTAGTCAAAACCTACGAGCAGTACTTC. The entire variable domain, with the rest obtained from reference TRBV7-3 and TRBJ2-7, is as follows: GAGVSQTPSNKVTEKGKYVELRCDPISGHTALYWYRQSLGQGPEFLIYFQGTGAADDSGLPNDRFFAVRPEGSVSTLKIQRTERGDSAVYLCASSLVKTYEQYFGPGTRLTVT.

The chain carries TRBV19 and TRBJ2-2; TRBD2 aligns across 13 bases. The germline CDR1 and CDR2 sequences are LNHDA and SQIVND (reference sequence). Trimming took 2 bases from V and 4 from J; bases not matched to a gene: 10. The CDR3 spans 19 residues. The DNA for the CDR3 is TGTGCCAGTAGTATATATATCGGACTAGCGGGAGTTCGCACCGGGGAGCTGTTTTTT. Protein product: CASSIYIGLAGVRTGELFF.

The chain employs TRBV29-1 and TRBJ2-1; 8 bases align to TRBD2. Germline V CDR1 and CDR2: SQVTM, ANQGSEA. With 1 base clipped from V and 8 bases from J, the junction kept 7 bases outside the gene matches. The CDR3 has 14 residues. The CDR3 is CSVEGGTRRYEQFF. For the CDR3, the DNA is TGCAGCGTTGAAGGGGGGACTAGACGGTATGAGCAGTTCTTC.

The V call is TRBV5-1, the J call TRBJ2-1; 10 bases match TRBD1. Germline CDR1 SGHRS, CDR2 YFSETQ. The CDR3 covers 15 residues. Trimming at V came to 1 base and at J to 5 bases, leaving 3 bases not matched to a gene. The chain's CDR3 is CASSLRTGGNNEQFF. The CDR3 nucleotides are TGCGCCAGCAGCTTGAGGACAGGGGGGAACAATGAGCAGTTCTTC.

In this sample, this clone turned up once. The J gene is TRBJ2-1, the V gene TRBV5-1; 7 positions agree with TRBD2. V lost 4 bases to trimming and J lost 7 bases; unmatched junction nucleotides: 5. CDR3 length: 13 residues. Germline V CDR1 and CDR2: SGHRS, YFSETQ. In DNA form, the CDR3 reads TGCGCCAGCAGCCCCGGGACTACGAATGAGCAGTTCTTC. This sequence encodes CASSPGTTNEQFF.

The J gene is TRBJ1-3, the V gene TRBV5-1; perhaps TRBD1 as D (6 bases). Trimming took off 0 bases at V and 8 bases at J, with 12 bases between the two ends. Germline CDR1 is SGHRS and CDR2 is YFSETQ. The CDR3 extends over 14 amino acids. The CDR3 sequence: CASSLGGQGDTIYF. The CDR3 DNA follows: TGCGCCAGCAGCTTGGGGGGACAAGGGGACACCATATATTTT. The complete variable domain, with remaining parts taken from reference TRBV5-1 and TRBJ1-3, reads KAGVTQTPRYLIKTRGQQVTLSCSPISGHRSVSWYQQTPGQGLQFLFEYFSETQRNKGNFPGRFSGRQFSNSRSEMNVSTLELGDSALYLCASSLGGQGDTIYFGEGSWLTVV.

The chain combines TRBV10-3 with TRBJ2-7, with D hard to call. Deletions cut 7 bases from V and 2 bases from J, with 9 bases between. CDR3 length: 12 residues. Germline lookup yields CDR1 ENHRY and CDR2 SYGVKD. CDR3 residues: CAITDTPYEQYF. For the CDR3, the DNA is TGTGCCATCACCGACACCCCCTACGAGCAGTACTTC.

In the case of this clone: The same CDR3 is also encoded by other DNA sequences in this sample. CDR3 nucleotide sequence: TGCGCCAGCAGCCAGGATCAGGGGGGATGGGACACCGGGGAGCTGTTTTTT. Residues: CASSQDQGGWDTGELFF. The chain carries TRBV4-3 and TRBJ2-2; D may be TRBD1 (7 bases). Looked up from germline, CDR1 is LGHNA and CDR2 is YSLEER. V was pared by 3 bases and J by 3 bases, with 17 bases between. The CDR3 has 17 residues.

The CDR3 bases are TGTGCCAGTAGTACTGGGTCGGGAGAGACCCAGTACTTC. Its protein product is CASSTGSGETQYF. This chain links TRBV19 with TRBJ2-5; D ambiguous. The CDR3 sequence is 13 residues long. Germline CDR1 is LNHDA and CDR2 is SQIVND (reference sequence). The V end lost 4 bases, the J end lost 4 bases, and 10 bases lay between the germline ends.

V is TRBV13 and J is TRBJ1-3; the D is unclear. The CDR3 is 14 amino acids. Trimming shortened V by 0 bases and J by 4 bases, and 7 bases separated the two germline ends. In germline, CDR1 is PRHDT, CDR2 FYEKMQ (reference sequence). For the CDR3, the DNA is TGTGCCAGCAGCTTAGGCATACACGGAAACACCATATATTTT. Amino acids: CASSLGIHGNTIYF.

The rearrangement uses TRBV11-2 and TRBJ2-1, with D hard to call. Trimming pared 3 bases from V and 5 bases from J, leaving 14 bases between. The CDR3 contains 15 residues. Germline CDR1 and CDR2: SGHAT and FQNNGV. The CDR3 here is CASSLHRGADNEQFF. In DNA, the CDR3 is TGTGCCAGCAGCTTGCATCGAGGAGCCGACAATGAGCAGTTCTTC.

The chain joins TRBV30 to TRBJ1-5; D is unclear. Deletions cut 5 bases from V and 1 base from J, with 15 bases between. Germline lookup yields CDR1 GTSNPN and CDR2 SVGIG (reference sequence). The CDR3 spans 15 residues. The CDR3 DNA follows: TGTGCCTGGTCCCCTTCTGGTACCAGCAATCAGCCCCAGCATTTT. It translates to CAWSPSGTSNQPQHF.

The chain is built from TRBV19 and TRBJ2-1; perhaps TRBD1 as D (6 bases). This CDR3 has 15 amino acids. V shed 6 bases and J shed 8 bases, with 20 bases lying between them. Germline V lookup: CDR1 LNHDA, CDR2 SQIVND (reference sequence). CDR3 DNA: TGTGCCAGTAGCTCCAAGGAGAGACAGGCCTATGAGCAGTTCTTC. Its protein product is CASSSKERQAYEQFF.

The chain couples TRBV28 to TRBJ2-6; D uncertain. The CDR3 extends over 13 amino acids. CDR1 and CDR2 from the germline V gene are MDHEN and SYDVKM. V lost 2 bases and J 3 bases, leaving 2 bases between the germline ends. The CDR3 loop reads CASSLNGANVLTF. As DNA, the CDR3 is TGTGCCAGCAGTTTAAATGGGGCCAACGTCCTGACTTTC.

The V call is TRBV7-8, the J call TRBJ2-5; D is perhaps TRBD2 (6 bases). The germline V gene encodes CDR1 SGHVS and CDR2 FQNEAQ. The CDR3 extends over 16 amino acids. With 1 base removed from V and 2 bases from J, the gap between germline ends came to 14 bases. The CDR3 coding sequence is TGTGCCAGCAGCTTAGGGAGGGTCCCCGTACAAGAGACCCAGTACTTC. It encodes CASSLGRVPVQETQYF.

The V call is TRBV7-2, the J call TRBJ2-6, with 10 bases identical to TRBD2. The CDR3 is 18 residues long. The ends lost 1 base at V and 0 bases at J; junction bases unmatched: 3. Germline CDR1 reads SGHTA; CDR2 reads FQGNSA. In DNA form, the CDR3 reads TGTGCCAGCAGCTTAGAACTAGCGGGATACTCTGGGGCCAACGTCCTGACTTTC. Translated: CASSLELAGYSGANVLTF. Looking up the rest from reference TRBV7-2 and TRBJ2-6 gives the full variable domain: GAGVSQSPSNKVTEKGKDVELRCDPISGHTALYWYRQSLGQGLEFLIYFQGNSAPDKSGLPSDRFSAERTGGSVSTLTIQRTQQEDSAVYLCASSLELAGYSGANVLTFGAGSRLTVL.

This rearrangement joins TRBV2 to TRBJ1-4; D uncertain. Trimming removed 6 bases at V and 0 bases at J, with 8 bases between. Per the germline V gene, CDR1 is SNHLY and CDR2 is FYNNEI. The CDR3 has 14 amino acids. CDR3 coding DNA: TGTGCCAGCAGGGACGGGCCAACTAATGAAAAACTGTTTTTT. This encodes CASRDGPTNEKLFF. The entire variable domain, with the rest obtained from reference TRBV2 and TRBJ1-4, is as follows: EPEVTQTPSHQVTQMGQEVILRCVPISNHLYFYWYRQILGQKVEFLVSFYNNEISEKSEIFDDQFSVERPDGSNFTLKIRSTKLEDSAMYFCASRDGPTNEKLFFGSGTQLSVL.

This chain uses TRBV4-3 with TRBJ2-1, with D maybe TRBD2 (7 bases). V gave up 1 base and J gave up 5 bases, with 15 bases separating them. The CDR3 extends over 16 amino acids. Germline values: CDR1 LGHNA, CDR2 YSLEER. The CDR3 reads CASSQGGGAFNNEQFF. The CDR3 DNA reads TGCGCCAGCAGCCAAGGTGGGGGGGCCTTTAACAATGAGCAGTTCTTC.

The chain joins TRBV28 to TRBJ1-1, with TRBD1 matching over 10 bases. The CDR3 loop spans 14 amino acids. CDR1 and CDR2 from the germline V gene are MDHEN and SYDVKM. Trimming removed 5 bases from V and 3 bases from J; junction bases left unmatched: 3. The DNA of the CDR3 is TGTGCCAGCAGTAGGACAGGGGGTTACACTGAAGCTTTCTTT. Residues: CASSRTGGYTEAFF.

J is TRBJ2-3 and V is TRBV11-2; the match to TRBD1 covers 7 bases. V shed 1 base and J 4 bases; nucleotides not matched to a gene: 2. Germline V gene data show CDR1 as SGHAT and CDR2 as FQNNGV. This CDR3 comprises 14 residues. The CDR3 protein is CASSLGQGADTQYF. In DNA form, the CDR3 reads TGTGCCAGCAGCTTAGGCCAGGGGGCAGATACGCAGTATTTT.